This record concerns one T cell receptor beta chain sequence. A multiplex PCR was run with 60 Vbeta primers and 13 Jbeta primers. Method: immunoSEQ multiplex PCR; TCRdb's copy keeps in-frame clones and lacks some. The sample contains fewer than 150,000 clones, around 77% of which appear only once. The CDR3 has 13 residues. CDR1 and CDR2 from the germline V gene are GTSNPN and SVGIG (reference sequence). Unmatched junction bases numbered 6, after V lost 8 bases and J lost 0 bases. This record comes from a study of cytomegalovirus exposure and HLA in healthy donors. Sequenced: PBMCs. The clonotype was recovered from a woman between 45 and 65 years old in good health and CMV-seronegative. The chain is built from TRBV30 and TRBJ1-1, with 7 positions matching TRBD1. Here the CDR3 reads CARTDRMNTEAFF. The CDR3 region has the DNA TGTGCCCGAACGGACAGGATGAACACTGAAGCTTTCTTT.